The clone carrying this T cell receptor beta chain was counted many times. The antigen remains undetermined. This sample was taken from a study of Graves' ophthalmopathy and Graves' hyperthyroidism. Study findings and constraints: Built on 13 signatures, a model told ophthalmopathy apart from stable hyperthyroidism with around 90% sensitivity and 80% to 82% specificity.

Having ophthalmopathy, the donors showed moderate-to-severe activity, CAS ≥3 and NOSPECS ≥4, with disease lasting under 3 months. Pregnancy or lactation, uncontrolled infections and other autoimmune diseases were grounds for excluding patients. Amplification of TCR beta CDR3 regions used RNA transcripts. Amplification began with first-round RT-PCR using HTBI primers, then second-round multiplex PCR was performed. One entry per CDR3 protein results from TCRdb running MiXCR on the multiplex PCR reads. The sample shows about 500,000 distinct CDR3 sequences, approximately 15% of them seen only once. The TCR originated in a woman under 40 with Graves' ophthalmopathy. Input material: blood.

The CDR3 reads CAISPERDAETQYF. CDR3 DNA: TGTGCCATCAGTCCCGAGCGGGACGCTGAGACCCAGTACTTC. This chain uses TRBV10-3 with TRBJ2-5; 7 bases line up with TRBD2. Germline V lookup: CDR1 ENHRY, CDR2 SYGVKD. J lost 5 bases, V lost 5 bases, and 8 bases had no gene match. There are 14 residues in the CDR3.